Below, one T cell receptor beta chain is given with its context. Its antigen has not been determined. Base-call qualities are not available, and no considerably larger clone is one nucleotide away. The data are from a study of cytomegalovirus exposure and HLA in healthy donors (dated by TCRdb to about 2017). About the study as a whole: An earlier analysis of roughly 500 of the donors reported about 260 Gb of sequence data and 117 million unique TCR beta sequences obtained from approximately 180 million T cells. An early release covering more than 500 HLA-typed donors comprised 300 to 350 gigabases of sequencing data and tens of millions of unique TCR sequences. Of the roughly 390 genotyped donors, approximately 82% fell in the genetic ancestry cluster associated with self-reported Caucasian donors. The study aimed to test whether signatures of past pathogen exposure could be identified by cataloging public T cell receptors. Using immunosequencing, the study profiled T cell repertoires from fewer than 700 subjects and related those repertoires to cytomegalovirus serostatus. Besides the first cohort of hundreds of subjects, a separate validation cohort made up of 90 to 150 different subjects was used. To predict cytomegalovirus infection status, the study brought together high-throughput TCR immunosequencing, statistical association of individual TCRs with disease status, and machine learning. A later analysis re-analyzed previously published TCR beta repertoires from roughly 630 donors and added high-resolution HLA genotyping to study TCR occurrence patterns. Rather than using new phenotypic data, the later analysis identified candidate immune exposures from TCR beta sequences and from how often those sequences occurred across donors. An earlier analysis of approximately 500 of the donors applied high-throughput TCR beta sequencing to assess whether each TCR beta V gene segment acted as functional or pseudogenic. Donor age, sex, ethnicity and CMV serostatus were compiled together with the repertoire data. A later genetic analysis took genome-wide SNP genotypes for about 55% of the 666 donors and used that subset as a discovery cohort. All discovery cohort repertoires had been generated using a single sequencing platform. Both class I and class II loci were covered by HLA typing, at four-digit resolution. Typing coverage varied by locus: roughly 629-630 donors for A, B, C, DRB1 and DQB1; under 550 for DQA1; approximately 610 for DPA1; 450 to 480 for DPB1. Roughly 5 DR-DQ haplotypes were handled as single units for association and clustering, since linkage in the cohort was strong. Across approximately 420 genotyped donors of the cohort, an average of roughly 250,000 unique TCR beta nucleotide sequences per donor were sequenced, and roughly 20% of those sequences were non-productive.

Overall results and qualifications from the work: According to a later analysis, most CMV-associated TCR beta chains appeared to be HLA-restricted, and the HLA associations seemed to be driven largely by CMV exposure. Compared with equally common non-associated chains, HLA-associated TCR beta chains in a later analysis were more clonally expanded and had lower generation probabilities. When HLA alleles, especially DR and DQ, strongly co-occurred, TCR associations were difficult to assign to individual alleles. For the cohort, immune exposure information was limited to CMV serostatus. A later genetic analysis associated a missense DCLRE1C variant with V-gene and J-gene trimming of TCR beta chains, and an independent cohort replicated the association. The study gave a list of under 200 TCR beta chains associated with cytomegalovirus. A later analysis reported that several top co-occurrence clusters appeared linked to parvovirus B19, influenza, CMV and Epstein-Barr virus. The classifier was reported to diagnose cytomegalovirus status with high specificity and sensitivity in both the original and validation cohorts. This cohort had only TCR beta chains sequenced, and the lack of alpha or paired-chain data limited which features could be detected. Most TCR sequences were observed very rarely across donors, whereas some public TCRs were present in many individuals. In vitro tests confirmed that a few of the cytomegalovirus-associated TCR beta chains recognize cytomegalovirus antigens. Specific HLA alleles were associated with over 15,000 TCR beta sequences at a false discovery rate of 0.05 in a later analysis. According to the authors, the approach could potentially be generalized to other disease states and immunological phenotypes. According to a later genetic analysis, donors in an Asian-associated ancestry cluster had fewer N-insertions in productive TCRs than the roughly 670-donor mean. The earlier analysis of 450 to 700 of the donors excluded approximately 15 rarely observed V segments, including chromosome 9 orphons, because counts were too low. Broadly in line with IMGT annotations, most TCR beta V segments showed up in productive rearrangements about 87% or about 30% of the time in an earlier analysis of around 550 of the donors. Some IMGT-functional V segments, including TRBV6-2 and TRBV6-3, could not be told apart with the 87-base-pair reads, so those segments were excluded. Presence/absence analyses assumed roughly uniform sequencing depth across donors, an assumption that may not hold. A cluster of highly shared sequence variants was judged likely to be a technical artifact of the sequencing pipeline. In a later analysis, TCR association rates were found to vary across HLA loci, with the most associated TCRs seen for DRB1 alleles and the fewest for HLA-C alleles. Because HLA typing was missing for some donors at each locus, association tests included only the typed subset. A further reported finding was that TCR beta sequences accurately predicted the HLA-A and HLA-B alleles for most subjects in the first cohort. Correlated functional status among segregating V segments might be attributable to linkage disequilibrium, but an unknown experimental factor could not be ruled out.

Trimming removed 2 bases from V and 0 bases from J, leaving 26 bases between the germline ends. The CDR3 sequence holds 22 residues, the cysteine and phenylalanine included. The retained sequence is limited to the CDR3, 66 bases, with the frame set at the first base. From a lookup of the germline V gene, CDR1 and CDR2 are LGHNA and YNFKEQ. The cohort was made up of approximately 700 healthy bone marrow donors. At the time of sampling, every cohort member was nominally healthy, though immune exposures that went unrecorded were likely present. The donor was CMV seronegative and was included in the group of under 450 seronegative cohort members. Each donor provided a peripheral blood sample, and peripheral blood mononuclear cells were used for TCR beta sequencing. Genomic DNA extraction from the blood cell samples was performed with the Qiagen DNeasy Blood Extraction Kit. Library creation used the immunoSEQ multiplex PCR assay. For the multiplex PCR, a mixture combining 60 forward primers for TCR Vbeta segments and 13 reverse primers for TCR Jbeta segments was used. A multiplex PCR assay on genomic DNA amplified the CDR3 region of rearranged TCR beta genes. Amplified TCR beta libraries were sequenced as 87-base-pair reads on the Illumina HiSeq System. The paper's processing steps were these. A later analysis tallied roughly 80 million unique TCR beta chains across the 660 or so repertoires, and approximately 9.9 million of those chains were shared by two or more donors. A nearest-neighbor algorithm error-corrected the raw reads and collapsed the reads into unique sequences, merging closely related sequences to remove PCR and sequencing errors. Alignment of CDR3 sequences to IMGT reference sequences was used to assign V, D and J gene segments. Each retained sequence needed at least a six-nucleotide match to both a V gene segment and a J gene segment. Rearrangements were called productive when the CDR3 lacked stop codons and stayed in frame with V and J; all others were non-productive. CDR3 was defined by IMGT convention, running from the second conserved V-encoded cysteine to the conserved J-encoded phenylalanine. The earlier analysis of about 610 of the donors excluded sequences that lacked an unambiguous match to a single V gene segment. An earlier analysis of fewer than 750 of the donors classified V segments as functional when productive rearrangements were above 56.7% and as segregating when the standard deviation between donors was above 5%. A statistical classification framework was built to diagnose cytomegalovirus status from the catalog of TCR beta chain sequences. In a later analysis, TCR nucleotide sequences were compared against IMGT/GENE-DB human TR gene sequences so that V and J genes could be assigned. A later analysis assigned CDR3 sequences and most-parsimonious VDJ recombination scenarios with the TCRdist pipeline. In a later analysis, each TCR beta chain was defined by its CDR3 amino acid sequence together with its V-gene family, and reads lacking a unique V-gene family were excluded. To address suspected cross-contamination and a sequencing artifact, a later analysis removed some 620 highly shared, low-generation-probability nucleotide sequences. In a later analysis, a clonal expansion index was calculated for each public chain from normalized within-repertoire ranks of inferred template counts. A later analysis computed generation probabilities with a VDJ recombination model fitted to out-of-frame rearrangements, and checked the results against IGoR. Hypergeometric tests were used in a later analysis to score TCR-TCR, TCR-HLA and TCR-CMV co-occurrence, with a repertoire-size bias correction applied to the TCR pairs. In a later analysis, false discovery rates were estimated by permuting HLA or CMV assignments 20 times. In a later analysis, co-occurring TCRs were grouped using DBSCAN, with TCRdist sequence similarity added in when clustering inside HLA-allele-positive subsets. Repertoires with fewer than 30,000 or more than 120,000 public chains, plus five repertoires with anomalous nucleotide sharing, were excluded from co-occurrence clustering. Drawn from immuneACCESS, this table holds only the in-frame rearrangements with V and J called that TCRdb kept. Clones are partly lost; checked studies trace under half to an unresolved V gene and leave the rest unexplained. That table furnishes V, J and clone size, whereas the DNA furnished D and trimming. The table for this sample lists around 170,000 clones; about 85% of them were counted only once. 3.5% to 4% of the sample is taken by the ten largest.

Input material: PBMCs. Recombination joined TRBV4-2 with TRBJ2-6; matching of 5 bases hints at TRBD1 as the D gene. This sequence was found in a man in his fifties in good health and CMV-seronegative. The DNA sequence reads TGTGCCAGCAGCCAAACTCCCTTACCGACAGTCAGGATTAGCTCTGGGGCCAACGTCCTGACTTTC. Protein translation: CASSQTPLPTVRISSGANVLTF.